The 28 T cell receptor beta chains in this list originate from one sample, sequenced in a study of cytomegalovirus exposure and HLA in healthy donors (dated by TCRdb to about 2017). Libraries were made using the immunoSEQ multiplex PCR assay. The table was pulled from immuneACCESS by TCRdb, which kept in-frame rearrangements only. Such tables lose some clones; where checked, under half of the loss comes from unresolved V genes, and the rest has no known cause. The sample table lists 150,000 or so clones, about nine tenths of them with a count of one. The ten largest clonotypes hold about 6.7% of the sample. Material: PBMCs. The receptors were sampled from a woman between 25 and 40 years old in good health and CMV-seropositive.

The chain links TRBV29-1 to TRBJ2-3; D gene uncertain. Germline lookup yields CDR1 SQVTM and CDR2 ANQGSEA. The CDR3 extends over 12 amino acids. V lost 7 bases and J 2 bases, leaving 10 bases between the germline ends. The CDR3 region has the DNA TGCAGCGGGGAAGACTCCACAGATACGCAGTATTTT. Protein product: CSGEDSTDTQYF.

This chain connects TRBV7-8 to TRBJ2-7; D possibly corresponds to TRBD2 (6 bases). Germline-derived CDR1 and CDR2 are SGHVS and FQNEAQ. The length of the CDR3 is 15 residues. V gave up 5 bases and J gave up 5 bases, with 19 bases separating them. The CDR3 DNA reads TGTGCCAGCAGCCCAGGAGCTAGCGCCACCGACGAGCAGTACTTC. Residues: CASSPGASATDEQYF.

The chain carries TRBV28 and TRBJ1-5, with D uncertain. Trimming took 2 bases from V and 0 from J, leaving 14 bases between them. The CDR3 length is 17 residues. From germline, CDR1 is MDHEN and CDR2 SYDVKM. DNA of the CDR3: TGTGCCAGCAGTTTAAGAGGGTATAGGTATAGCAATCAGCCCCAGCATTTT. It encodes CASSLRGYRYSNQPQHF.

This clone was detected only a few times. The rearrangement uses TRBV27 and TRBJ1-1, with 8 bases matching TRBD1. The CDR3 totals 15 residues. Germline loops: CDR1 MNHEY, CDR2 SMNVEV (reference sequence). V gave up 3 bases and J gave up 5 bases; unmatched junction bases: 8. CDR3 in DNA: TGTGCCAGCAGTTTCGCAGGGGGCGGTGAAACTGAAGCTTTCTTT. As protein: CASSFAGGGETEAFF.

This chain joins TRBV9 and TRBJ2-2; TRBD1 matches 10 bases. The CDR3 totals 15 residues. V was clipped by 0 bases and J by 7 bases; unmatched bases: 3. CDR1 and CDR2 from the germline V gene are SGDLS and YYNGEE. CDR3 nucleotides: TGTGCCAGCAGCGTAGGGACAGGGGGTGTCGGGGAGCTGTTTTTT. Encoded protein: CASSVGTGGVGELFF.

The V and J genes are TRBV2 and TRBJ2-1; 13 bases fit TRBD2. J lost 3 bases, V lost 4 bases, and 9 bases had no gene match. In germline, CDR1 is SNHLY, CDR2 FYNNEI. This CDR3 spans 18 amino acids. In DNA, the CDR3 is TGTGCCAGCAGTGGACCCAGGGGACTAGCGGGAAGCTACAATGAGCAGTTCTTC. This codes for CASSGPRGLAGSYNEQFF.

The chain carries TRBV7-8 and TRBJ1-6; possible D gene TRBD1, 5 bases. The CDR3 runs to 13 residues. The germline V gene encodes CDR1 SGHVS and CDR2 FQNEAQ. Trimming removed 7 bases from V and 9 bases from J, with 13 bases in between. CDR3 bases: TGTGCCAGCAACTCGGGGGTAGGTTCACCCCTCCACTTT. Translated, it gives CASNSGVGSPLHF.

The CDR3 protein is CASSLRGGARPTNTEAFF. CDR3 DNA sequence: TGTGCCAGTAGCCTCCGGGGGGGGGCCAGGCCGACGAACACTGAAGCTTTCTTT. This rearrangement joins TRBV19 to TRBJ1-1; weak D call: TRBD1 (6 bases). Germline CDR1 is LNHDA and CDR2 is SQIVND (reference sequence). With 6 bases removed from V and 1 base from J, the gap between germline ends came to 24 bases. This CDR3 has 18 amino acids.

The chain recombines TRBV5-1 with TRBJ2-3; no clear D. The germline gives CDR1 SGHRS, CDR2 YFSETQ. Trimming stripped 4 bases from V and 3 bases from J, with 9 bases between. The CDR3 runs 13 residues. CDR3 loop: CASSSPTTDTQYF. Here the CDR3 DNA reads TGCGCCAGCAGCAGCCCTACTACAGATACGCAGTATTTT.

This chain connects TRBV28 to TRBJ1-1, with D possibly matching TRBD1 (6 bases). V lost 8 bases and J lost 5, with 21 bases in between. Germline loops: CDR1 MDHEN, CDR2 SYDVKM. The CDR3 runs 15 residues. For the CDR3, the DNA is TGTGCCAGCGGCGCCGCCAGGGGACGTGGGACTGAAGCTTTCTTT. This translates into CASGAARGRGTEAFF.

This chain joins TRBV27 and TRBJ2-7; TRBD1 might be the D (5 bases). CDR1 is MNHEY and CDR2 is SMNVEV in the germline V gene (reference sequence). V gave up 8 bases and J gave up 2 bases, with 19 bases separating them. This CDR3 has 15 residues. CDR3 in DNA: TGTGCCAGCGGGATAATTCGCGACAGAGCCTACGAGCAGTACTTC. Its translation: CASGIIRDRAYEQYF.

CDR3 coding DNA: TGTGCCAGCAGTTTATCTCTAGCGGGCGCGGCACAGACCCAGTACTTC. Protein: CASSLSLAGAAQTQYF. V usage is TRBV27 and J usage is TRBJ2-5; TRBD2 matches 8 bases. J lost 6 bases, V lost 0 bases, and 9 bases had no gene match. The CDR3 has 16 amino acids. Germline CDR1 reads MNHEY; CDR2 reads SMNVEV (reference sequence).

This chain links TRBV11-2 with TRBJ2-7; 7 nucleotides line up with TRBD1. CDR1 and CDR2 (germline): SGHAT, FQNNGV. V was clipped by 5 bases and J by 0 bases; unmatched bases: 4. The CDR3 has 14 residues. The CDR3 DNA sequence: TGTGCCAGCAGCCCGGACAGGAGCTCCTACGAGCAGTACTTC. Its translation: CASSPDRSSYEQYF.

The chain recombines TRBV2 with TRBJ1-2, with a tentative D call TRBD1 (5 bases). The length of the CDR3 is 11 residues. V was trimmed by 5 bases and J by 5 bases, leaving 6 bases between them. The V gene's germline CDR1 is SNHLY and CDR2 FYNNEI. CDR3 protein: CASSSGYGYTF. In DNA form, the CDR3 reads TGTGCCAGCAGTTCAGGGTATGGCTACACCTTC.

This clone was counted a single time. The CDR3 region is CASSESGLGNQPQHF. CDR3 nucleotide sequence: TGTGCCAGCAGTGAGAGCGGACTGGGCAATCAGCCCCAGCATTTT. The chain couples TRBV2 to TRBJ1-5, with no clear D. V lost 3 bases to trimming and J lost 2 bases, with 11 bases between them. This CDR3 spans 15 amino acids. Germline CDR1 reads SNHLY; CDR2 reads FYNNEI.

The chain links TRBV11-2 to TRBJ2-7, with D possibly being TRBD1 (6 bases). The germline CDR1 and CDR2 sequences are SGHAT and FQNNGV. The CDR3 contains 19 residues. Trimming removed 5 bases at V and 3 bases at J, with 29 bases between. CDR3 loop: CASSDPLQGESPKYYEQYF. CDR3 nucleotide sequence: TGTGCCAGCAGCGATCCTTTACAGGGTGAAAGTCCCAAATACTACGAGCAGTACTTC.

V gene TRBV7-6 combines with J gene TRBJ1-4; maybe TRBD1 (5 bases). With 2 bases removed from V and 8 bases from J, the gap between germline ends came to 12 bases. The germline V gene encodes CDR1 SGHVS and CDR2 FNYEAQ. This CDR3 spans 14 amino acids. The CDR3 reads CASSLRGFGEKLFF. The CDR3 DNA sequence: TGTGCCAGCAGCTTACGGGGGTTTGGGGAAAAACTGTTTTTT.

The CDR3 loop is CASSRTGAYYEQYF. CDR3 sequence (DNA): TGTGCCAGTAGTAGGACAGGGGCCTACTACGAGCAGTACTTC. This sequence joins TRBV19 and TRBJ2-7; 9 bases fit TRBD1. V shed 4 bases and J 3 bases; nucleotides not matched to a gene: 4. The CDR3 is 14 amino acids. Germline V gene lookup returns CDR1 LNHDA and CDR2 SQIVND (reference sequence).

The CDR3 DNA is TGTGCCAGCAGTGGACTCGGCAGCCGGAATCAGCCCCAGCATTTT. Translated: CASSGLGSRNQPQHF. The chain combines TRBV2 with TRBJ1-5; D is ambiguous. Deletions cut 4 bases from V and 4 bases from J, with 14 bases between. CDR3 length: 15 residues. Germline assignment: CDR1 SNHLY and CDR2 FYNNEI.

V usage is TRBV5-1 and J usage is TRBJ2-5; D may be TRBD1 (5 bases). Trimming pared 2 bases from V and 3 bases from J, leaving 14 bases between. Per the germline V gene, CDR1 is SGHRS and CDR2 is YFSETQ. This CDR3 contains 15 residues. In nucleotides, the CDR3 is TGCGCCAGCAGCTTTATGGGGCGGTCCGAAGAGACCCAGTACTTC. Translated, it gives CASSFMGRSEETQYF.

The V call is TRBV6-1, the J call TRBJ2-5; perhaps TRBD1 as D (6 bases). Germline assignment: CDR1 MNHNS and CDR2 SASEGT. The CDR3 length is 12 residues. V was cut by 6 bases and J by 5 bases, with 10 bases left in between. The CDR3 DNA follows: TGTGCCAGCAGAGGGGGATCGGAGACCCAGTACTTC. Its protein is CASRGGSETQYF.

CDR3 loop: CASGLDRAVGNTEAFF. The CDR3 nucleotides read TGTGCTAGTGGTTTGGACCGAGCGGTGGGGAACACTGAAGCTTTCTTT. This sequence joins TRBV12-5 and TRBJ1-1; D unclear. The CDR3 runs 16 residues. Trimming shortened V by 1 base and J by 1 base, and 13 bases separated the two germline ends. Germline CDR1 is LGHNT and CDR2 is FRNRAP.

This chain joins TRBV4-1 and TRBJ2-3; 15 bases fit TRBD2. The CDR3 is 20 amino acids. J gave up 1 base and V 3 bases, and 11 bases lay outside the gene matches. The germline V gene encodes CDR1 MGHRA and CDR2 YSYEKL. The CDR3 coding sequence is TGCGCCAGCAGCCATGAGAAGGGACTAGCGGGAGGAGCCGGCACAGATACGCAGTATTTT. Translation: CASSHEKGLAGGAGTDTQYF.

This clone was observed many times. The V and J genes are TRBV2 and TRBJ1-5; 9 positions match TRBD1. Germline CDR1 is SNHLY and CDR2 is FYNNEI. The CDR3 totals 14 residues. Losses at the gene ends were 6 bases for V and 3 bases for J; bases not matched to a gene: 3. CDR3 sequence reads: CASSGQGYNQPQHF. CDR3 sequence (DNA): TGTGCCAGCAGCGGACAGGGGTACAATCAGCCCCAGCATTTT.

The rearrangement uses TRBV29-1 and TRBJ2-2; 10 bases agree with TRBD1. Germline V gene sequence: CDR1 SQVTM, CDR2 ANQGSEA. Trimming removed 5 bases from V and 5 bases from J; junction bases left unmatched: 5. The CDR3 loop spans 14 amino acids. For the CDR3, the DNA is TGCAGCGTTCAGACAGGGGGCGAGACCGGGGAGCTGTTTTTT. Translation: CSVQTGGETGELFF.

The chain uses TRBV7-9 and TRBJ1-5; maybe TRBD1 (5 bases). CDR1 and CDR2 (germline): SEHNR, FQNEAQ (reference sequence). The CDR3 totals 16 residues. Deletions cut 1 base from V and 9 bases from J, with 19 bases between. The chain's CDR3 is CASSLGGAAGQWPQHF. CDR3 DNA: TGTGCCAGCAGCTTAGGCGGGGCGGCGGGTCAATGGCCCCAGCATTTT. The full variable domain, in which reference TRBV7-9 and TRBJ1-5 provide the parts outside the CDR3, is DTGVSQNPRHKITKRGQNVTFRCDPISEHNRLYWYRQTLGQGPEFLTYFQNEAQLEKSRLLSDRFSAERPKGSFSTLEIQRTEQGDSAMYLCASSLGGAAGQWPQHFGDGTRLSIL.

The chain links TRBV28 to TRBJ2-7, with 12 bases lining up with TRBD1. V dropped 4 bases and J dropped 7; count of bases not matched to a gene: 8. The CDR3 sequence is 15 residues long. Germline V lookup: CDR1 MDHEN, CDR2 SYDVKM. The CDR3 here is CASSWGGQGANEQYF. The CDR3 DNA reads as TGTGCCAGCAGTTGGGGGGGACAGGGGGCAAATGAGCAGTACTTC.

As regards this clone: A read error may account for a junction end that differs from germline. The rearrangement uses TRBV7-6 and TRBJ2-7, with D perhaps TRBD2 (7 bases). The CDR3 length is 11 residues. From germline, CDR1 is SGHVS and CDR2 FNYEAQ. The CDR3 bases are TGTGCCAGCAGCTCGGGGGGCGGGCCCAGCTTC. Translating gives CASSSGGGPSF.